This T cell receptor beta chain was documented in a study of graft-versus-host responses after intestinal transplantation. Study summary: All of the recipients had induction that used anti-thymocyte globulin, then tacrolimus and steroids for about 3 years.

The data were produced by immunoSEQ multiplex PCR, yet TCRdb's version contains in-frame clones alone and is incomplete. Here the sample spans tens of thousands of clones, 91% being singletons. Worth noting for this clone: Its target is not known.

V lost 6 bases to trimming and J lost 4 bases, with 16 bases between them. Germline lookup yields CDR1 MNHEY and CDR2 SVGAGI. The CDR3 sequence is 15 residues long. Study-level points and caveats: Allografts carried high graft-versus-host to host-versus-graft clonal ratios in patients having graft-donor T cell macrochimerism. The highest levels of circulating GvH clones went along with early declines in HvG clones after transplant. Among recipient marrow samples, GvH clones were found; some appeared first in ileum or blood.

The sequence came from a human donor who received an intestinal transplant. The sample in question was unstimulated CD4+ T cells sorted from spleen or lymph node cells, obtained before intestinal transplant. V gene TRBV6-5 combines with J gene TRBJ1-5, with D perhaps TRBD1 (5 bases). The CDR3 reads CASRSSQGPNQPQHF. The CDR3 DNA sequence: TGTGCCAGCAGGAGTTCCCAGGGTCCGAATCAGCCCCAGCATTTT.